This note documents a single T cell receptor beta chain sequence. The method was immunoSEQ multiplex PCR; TCRdb's version includes in-frame clones alone and lacks a portion of them. The repertoire includes about 31,000 clones, just over 75% of them detected once, and roughly 7% sits in the top ten. The source of the sample is a study of STAT5B mutations in CD4+ large granular lymphocyte leukemia. With V trimmed by 8 bases and J by 7 bases, 12 bases remained unmatched. CDR1 is SNHLY, CDR2 FYNNEI, per germline. There are 15 residues in the CDR3. This chain joins TRBV2 and TRBJ2-1, with TRBD2 matching over 9 bases. Sequences were obtained from CD4+ T cells from blood buffy coats. The source of this sequence is a human donor in good health. The CDR3 here is CASGRSGSRANEQFF. In nucleotides, the CDR3 is TGTGCCAGCGGCCGTAGCGGGAGTAGAGCAAATGAGCAGTTCTTC.